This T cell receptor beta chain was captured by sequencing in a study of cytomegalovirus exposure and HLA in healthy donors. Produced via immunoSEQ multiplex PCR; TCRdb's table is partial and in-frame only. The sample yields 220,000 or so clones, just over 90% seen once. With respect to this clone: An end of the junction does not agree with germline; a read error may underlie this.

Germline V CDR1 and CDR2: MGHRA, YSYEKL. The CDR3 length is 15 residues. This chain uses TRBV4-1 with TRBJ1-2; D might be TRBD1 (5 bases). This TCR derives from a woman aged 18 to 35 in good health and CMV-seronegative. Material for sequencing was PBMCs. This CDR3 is CASSQAQAFNDGYTF. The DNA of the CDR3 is TGCGCCAGCAGCCAAGCACAGGCATTTAACGATGGCTACACCTTC.